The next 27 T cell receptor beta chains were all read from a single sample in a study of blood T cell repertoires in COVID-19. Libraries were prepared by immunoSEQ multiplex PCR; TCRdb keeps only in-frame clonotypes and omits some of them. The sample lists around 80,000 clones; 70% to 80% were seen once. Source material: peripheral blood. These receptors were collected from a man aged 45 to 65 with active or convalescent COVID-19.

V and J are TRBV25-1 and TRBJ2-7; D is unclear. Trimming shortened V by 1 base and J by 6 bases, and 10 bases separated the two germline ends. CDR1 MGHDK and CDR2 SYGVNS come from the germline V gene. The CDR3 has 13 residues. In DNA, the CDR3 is TGTGCCAGCAGTGAATCGCCTAGTCGCGAGCAGTACTTC. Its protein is CASSESPSREQYF.

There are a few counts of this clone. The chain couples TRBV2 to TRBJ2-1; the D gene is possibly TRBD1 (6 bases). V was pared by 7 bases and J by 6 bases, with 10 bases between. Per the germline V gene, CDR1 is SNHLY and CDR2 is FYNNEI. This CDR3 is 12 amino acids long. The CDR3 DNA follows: TGTGCCAGCATGCCGACAGGCAATGAGCAGTTCTTC. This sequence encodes CASMPTGNEQFF.

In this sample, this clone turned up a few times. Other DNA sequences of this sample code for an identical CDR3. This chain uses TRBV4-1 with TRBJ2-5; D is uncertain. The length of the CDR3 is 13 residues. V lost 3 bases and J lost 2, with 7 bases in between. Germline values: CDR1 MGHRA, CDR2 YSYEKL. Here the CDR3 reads CASSQREQETQYF. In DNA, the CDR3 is TGCGCCAGCAGCCAGCGAGAGCAAGAGACCCAGTACTTC.

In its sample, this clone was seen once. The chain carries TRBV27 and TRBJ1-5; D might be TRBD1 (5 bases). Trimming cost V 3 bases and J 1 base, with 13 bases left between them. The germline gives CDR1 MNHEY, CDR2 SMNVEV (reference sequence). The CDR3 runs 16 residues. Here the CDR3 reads CASSLMAQGSNQPQHF. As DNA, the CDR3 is TGTGCCAGCAGTTTGATGGCGCAGGGAAGCAATCAGCCCCAGCATTTT.

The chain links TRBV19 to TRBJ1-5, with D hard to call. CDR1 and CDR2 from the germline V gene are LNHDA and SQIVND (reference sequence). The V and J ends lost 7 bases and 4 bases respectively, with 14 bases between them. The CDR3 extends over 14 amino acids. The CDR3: CASKAGRDNQPQHF. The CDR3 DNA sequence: TGTGCCAGTAAGGCGGGGAGAGATAATCAGCCCCAGCATTTT.

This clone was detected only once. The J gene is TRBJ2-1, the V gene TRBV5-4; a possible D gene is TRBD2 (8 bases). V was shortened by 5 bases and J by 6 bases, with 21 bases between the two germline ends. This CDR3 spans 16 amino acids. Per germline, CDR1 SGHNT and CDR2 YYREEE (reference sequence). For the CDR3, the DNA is TGTGCCAGCAGTCCCCTCGCCGGGAGGGGGCTCAATGAGCAGTTCTTC. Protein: CASSPLAGRGLNEQFF.

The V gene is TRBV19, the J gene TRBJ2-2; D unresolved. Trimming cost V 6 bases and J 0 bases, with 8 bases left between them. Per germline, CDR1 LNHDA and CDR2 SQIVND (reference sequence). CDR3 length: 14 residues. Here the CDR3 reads CASRSLANTGELFF. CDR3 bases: TGTGCCAGTAGAAGCCTCGCGAACACCGGGGAGCTGTTTTTT.

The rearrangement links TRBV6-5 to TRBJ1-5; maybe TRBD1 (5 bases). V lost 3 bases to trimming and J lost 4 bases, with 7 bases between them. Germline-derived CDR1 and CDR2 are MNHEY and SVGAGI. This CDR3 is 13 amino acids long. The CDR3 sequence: CASSYDRNQPQHF. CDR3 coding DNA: TGTGCCAGCAGTTATGACAGAAATCAGCCCCAGCATTTT.

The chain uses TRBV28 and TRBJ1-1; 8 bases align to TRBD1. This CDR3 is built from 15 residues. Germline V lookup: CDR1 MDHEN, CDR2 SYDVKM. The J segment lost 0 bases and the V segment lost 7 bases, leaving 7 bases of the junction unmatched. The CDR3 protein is CASNIRTGLNTEAFF. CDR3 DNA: TGTGCCAGCAACATCCGGACAGGGTTGAACACTGAAGCTTTCTTT.

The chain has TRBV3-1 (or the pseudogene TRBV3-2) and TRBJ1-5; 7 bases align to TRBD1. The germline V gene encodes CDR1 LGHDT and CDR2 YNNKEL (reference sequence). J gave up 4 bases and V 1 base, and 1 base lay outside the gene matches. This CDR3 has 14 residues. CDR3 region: CASSQGDRNQPQHF. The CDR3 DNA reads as TGTGCCAGCAGCCAAGGGGACAGAAATCAGCCCCAGCATTTT.

Here the CDR3 reads CASTIRGQGVYEQYF. CDR3 nucleotides: TGCGCCAGCACAATTCGGGGGCAGGGGGTCTACGAGCAGTACTTC. V usage is TRBV5-1 and J usage is TRBJ2-7, with D perhaps matching TRBD1 (7 bases). The CDR3 length is 15 residues. Germline CDR1 is SGHRS and CDR2 is YFSETQ. The V end was cut by 6 bases, the J end by 3 bases, with 19 bases between.

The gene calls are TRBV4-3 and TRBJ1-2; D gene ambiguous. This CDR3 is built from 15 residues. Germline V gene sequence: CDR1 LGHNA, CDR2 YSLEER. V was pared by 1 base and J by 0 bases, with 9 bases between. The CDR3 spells CASSQVREPNYGYTF. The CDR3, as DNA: TGCGCCAGCAGCCAAGTGAGGGAGCCTAACTATGGCTACACCTTC.

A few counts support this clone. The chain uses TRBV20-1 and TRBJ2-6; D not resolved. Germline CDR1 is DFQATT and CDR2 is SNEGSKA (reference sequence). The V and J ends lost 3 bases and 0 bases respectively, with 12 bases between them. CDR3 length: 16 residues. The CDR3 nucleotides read TGCAGTGCTAGTCGGAGCAGTAGCTCTGGGGCCAACGTCCTGACTTTC. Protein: CSASRSSSSGANVLTF.

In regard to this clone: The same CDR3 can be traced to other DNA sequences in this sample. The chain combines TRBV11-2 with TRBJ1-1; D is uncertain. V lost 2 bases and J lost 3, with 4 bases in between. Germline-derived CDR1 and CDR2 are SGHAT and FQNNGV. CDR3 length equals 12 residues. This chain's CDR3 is CASSLQDTEAFF. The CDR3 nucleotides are TGTGCCAGCAGCTTACAGGACACTGAAGCTTTCTTT.

CDR3 DNA: TGTGCCATCGCCGGGGGCAGGGGGCTTGACGAGCAGTACTTC. Translating it yields CAIAGGRGLDEQYF. V and J are TRBV10-3 and TRBJ2-7; 8 bases line up with TRBD1. V was clipped by 8 bases and J by 5 bases; unmatched bases: 11. The CDR3 totals 14 residues. CDR1 ENHRY and CDR2 SYGVKD come from the germline V gene.

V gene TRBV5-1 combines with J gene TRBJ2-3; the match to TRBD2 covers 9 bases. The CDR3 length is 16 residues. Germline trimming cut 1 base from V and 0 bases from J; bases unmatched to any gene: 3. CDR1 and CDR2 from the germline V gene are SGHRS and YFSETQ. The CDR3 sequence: CASSLPSGASTDTQYF. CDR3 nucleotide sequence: TGCGCCAGCAGCTTGCCTAGCGGGGCTAGCACAGATACGCAGTATTTT.

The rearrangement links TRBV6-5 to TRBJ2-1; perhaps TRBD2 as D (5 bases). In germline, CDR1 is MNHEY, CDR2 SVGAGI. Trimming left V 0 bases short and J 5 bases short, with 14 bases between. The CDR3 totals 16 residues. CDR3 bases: TGTGCCAGCAGTTACTCGCGGGCCGTCGGACACAATGAGCAGTTCTTC. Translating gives CASSYSRAVGHNEQFF.

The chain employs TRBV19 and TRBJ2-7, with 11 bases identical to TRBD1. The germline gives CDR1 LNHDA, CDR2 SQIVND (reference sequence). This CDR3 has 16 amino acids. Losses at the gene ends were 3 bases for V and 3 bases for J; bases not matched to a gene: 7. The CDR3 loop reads CASSIIPGQGDYEQYF. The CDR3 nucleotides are TGTGCCAGTAGTATTATTCCGGGACAGGGGGACTACGAGCAGTACTTC.

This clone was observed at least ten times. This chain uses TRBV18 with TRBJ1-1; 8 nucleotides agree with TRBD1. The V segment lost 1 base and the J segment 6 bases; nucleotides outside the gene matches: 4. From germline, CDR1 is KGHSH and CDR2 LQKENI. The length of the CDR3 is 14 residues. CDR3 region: CASSPLTGVAEAFF. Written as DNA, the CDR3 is TGTGCCAGCTCACCACTGACAGGGGTCGCTGAAGCTTTCTTT.

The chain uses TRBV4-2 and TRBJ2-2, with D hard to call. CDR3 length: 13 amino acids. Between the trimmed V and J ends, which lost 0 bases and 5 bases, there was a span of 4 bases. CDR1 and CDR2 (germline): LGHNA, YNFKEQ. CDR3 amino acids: CASSQESTGELFF. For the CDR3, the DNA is TGTGCCAGCAGCCAAGAATCTACCGGGGAGCTGTTTTTT.

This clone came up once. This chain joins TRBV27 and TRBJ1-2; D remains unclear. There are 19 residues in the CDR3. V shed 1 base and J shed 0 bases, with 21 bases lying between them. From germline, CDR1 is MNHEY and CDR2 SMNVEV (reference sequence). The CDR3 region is CASSLLVPGRRLANYGYTF. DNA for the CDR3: TGTGCCAGCAGTTTATTAGTCCCTGGGCGTAGGTTAGCTAACTATGGCTACACCTTC.

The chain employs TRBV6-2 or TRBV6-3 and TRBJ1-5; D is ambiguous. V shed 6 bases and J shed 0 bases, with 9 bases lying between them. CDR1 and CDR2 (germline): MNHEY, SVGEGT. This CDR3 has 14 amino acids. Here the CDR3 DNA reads TGTGCCAGCAGCTTACGGTATAGCAATCAGCCCCAGCATTTT. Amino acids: CASSLRYSNQPQHF.

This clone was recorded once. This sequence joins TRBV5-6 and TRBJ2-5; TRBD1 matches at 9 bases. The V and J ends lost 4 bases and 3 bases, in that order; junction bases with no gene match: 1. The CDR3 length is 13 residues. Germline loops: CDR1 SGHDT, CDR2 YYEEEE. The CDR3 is CASSRTGEETQYF. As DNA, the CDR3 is TGTGCCAGCAGCCGGACAGGGGAAGAGACCCAGTACTTC.

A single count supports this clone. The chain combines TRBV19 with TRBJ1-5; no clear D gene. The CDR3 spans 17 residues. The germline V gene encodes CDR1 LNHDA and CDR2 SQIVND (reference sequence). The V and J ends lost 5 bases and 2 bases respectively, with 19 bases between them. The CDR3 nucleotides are TGTGCCAGTAGTCCTCCCGCCGGAGGATTTCGCAATCAGCCCCAGCATTTT. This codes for CASSPPAGGFRNQPQHF.

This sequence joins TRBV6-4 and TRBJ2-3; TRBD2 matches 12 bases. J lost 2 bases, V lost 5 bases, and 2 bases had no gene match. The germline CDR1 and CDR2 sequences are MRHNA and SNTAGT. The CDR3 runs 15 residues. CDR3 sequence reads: CASSPSGGATDTQYF. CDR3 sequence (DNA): TGTGCCAGCAGTCCTAGCGGGGGGGCCACAGATACGCAGTATTTT.

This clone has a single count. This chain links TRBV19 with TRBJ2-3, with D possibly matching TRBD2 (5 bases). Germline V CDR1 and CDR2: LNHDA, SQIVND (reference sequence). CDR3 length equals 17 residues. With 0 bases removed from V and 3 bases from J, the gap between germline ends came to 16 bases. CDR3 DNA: TGTGCCAGTAGTATAGACTTAGGCGGGCAGCGAACAGATACGCAGTATTTT. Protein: CASSIDLGGQRTDTQYF.

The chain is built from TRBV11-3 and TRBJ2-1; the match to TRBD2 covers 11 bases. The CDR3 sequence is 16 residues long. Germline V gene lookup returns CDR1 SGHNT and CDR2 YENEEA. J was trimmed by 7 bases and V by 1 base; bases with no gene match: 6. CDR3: CASSLGTSGGMNEQFF. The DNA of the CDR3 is TGTGCCAGCAGCTTAGGAACTAGCGGGGGAATGAATGAGCAGTTCTTC.